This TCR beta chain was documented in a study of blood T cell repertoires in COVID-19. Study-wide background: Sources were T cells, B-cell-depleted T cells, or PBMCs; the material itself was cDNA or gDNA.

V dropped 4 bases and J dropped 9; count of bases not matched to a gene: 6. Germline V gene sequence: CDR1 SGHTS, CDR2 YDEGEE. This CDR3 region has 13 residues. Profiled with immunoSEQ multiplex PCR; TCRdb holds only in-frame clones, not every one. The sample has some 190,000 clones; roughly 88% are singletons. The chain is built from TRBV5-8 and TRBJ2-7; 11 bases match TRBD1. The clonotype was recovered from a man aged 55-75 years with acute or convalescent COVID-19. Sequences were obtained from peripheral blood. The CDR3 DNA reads TGTGCCAGCAGCCTTGGACAGGGGGCCTCGCAGTACTTC. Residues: CASSLGQGASQYF.